The 23 T cell receptor beta chains below all came from one sample that was sequenced in a study of cytomegalovirus exposure and HLA in healthy donors. PCR employed 60 Vbeta and 13 Jbeta primers. Clones were sequenced by immunoSEQ multiplex PCR, and TCRdb holds only the in-frame ones, with some missing. The repertoire consists of about 160,000 clones, with less than 85% occurring once and the leading ten covering about 4.5%. Sequenced sample: PBMCs. The receptors were gathered from a man aged 40-50 years in good health and CMV-seronegative.

DNA for the CDR3: TGTGCCATCAGTGAGAAAGACAGGGACACTGAAGCTTTCTTT. It translates to CAISEKDRDTEAFF. The chain is built from TRBV10-3 and TRBJ1-1; 7 nucleotides match TRBD1. In germline, CDR1 is ENHRY, CDR2 SYGVKD. The V gene end was trimmed by 2 bases and the J gene end by 3 bases; junction bases not matched to a gene: 3. The CDR3 is made up of 14 amino acids.

The genes are TRBV5-1 and TRBJ2-2; TRBD1 matches at 9 bases. CDR3 length equals 16 residues. CDR1 is SGHRS and CDR2 is YFSETQ in the germline V gene. J gave up 5 bases and V 8 bases, and 13 bases lay outside the gene matches. CDR3 coding DNA: TGCGCCAGTCGGCGGGTTGAGGGACAGGGAACCGGGGAGCTGTTTTTT. Translating gives CASRRVEGQGTGELFF.

This rearrangement joins TRBV19 to TRBJ1-2, with TRBD1 identical over 10 bases. This CDR3 region has 14 residues. V was clipped by 6 bases and J by 4 bases; unmatched bases: 5. CDR1 and CDR2 (germline): LNHDA, SQIVND (reference sequence). The CDR3 loop is CASRGTGALYGYTF. The CDR3 DNA is TGTGCCAGTAGGGGGACAGGGGCTCTCTATGGCTACACCTTC. The full variable domain, its missing parts supplied by reference TRBV19 and TRBJ1-2, is DGGITQSPKYLFRKEGQNVTLSCEQNLNHDAMYWYRQDPGQGLRLIYYSQIVNDFQKGDIAEGYSVSREKKESFPLTVTSAQKNPTAFYLCASRGTGALYGYTFGSGTRLTVV.

This chain connects TRBV30 to TRBJ1-6; 8 bases agree with TRBD1. The CDR3 consists of 14 residues. The germline CDR1 and CDR2 sequences are GTSNPN and SVGIG (reference sequence). Germline trimming cut 4 bases from V and 4 bases from J; bases unmatched to any gene: 3. Here the CDR3 reads CAWIQGGYNSPLHF. CDR3 nucleotide sequence: TGTGCCTGGATACAGGGGGGTTATAATTCACCCCTCCACTTT.

Only one count was recorded for this clone. J is TRBJ2-2 and V is TRBV27, with TRBD1 matching 7 bases. This CDR3 is 15 amino acids long. V lost 5 bases and J lost 4; bases outside the gene matches: 7. Looked up from germline, CDR1 is MNHEY and CDR2 is SMNVEV (reference sequence). The CDR3 spells CASSLGQDPTGELFF. The DNA of the CDR3 is TGTGCCAGCAGTCTAGGACAGGATCCCACCGGGGAGCTGTTTTTT.

The V call is TRBV27, the J call TRBJ1-6; D is unclear. CDR3 length equals 17 residues. CDR1 and CDR2 from the germline V gene are MNHEY and SMNVEV (reference sequence). Trimming took 0 bases from V and 0 from J, leaving 9 bases between them. This CDR3 is CASSLSPESSYNSPLHF. The CDR3 nucleotides are TGTGCCAGCAGTTTATCCCCCGAGAGCTCCTATAATTCACCCCTCCACTTT.

The chain employs TRBV2 and TRBJ1-5; D might be TRBD1 (6 bases). Looked up from germline, CDR1 is SNHLY and CDR2 is FYNNEI. Trimming pared 4 bases from V and 5 bases from J, leaving 15 bases between. The CDR3 runs to 15 residues. The CDR3 region has the DNA TGTGCCAGCAGTGTGGGACATGAAAGTTATCAGCCCCAGCATTTT. Its protein product is CASSVGHESYQPQHF.

The CDR3 bases are TGTGCCATCAGTCCGGGACAGGTGACCTACGAGCAGTACTTC. The encoded protein is CAISPGQVTYEQYF. The chain couples TRBV10-3 to TRBJ2-7; 8 nucleotides agree with TRBD1. V lost 5 bases to trimming and J lost 2 bases; unmatched junction nucleotides: 5. This CDR3 spans 14 amino acids. The germline V gene encodes CDR1 ENHRY and CDR2 SYGVKD.

The chain recombines TRBV7-9 with TRBJ1-2; 9 bases match TRBD1. The germline gives CDR1 SEHNR, CDR2 FQNEAQ (reference sequence). The CDR3 covers 15 residues. V lost 5 bases and J lost 2; bases outside the gene matches: 6. CDR3 DNA sequence: TGTGCCAGCAGCCTCAGAGGGACAGGGAACTATGGCTACACCTTC. Protein sequence: CASSLRGTGNYGYTF.

The rearrangement links TRBV28 to TRBJ2-2; a weak D match, TRBD2 (6 bases). Germline CDR1 MDHEN, CDR2 SYDVKM. The CDR3 runs 15 residues. V gave up 7 bases and J gave up 1 base, with 13 bases separating them. The CDR3 DNA follows: TGTGCCAGCAAGTGGAGCGGGCTGAACACCGGGGAGCTGTTTTTT. It translates to CASKWSGLNTGELFF.

V and J are TRBV5-1 and TRBJ2-2, with TRBD1 as a possible D gene (6 bases). V was shortened by 1 base and J by 4 bases, with 11 bases between the two germline ends. The CDR3 is made up of 15 amino acids. CDR1 SGHRS and CDR2 YFSETQ come from the germline V gene. The CDR3 region is CASSLYTGSTGELFF. CDR3 coding DNA: TGCGCCAGCAGCTTGTACACAGGGTCCACCGGGGAGCTGTTTTTT.

The CDR3 loop reads CASSSPLRGYNSPLHF. The CDR3 coding sequence is TGTGCCAGCAGTTCACCCCTCAGGGGATATAATTCACCCCTCCACTTT. This chain joins TRBV6-5 and TRBJ1-6, with D possibly matching TRBD1 (6 bases). CDR1 and CDR2 (germline): MNHEY, SVGAGI. Deletions cut 4 bases from V and 4 bases from J, with 14 bases between. The CDR3 length is 16 residues.

The rearrangement uses TRBV10-3 and TRBJ1-6; the match to TRBD1 covers 9 bases. CDR3 length equals 14 residues. Germline V gene lookup returns CDR1 ENHRY and CDR2 SYGVKD. The trim removed 4 bases at V and 10 bases at J, leaving 5 bases unmatched. The CDR3 DNA sequence: TGTGCCATCAGTGCTGACAGGGGGAGCTCACCCCTCCACTTT. This codes for CAISADRGSSPLHF.

This clone appeared once. The genes are TRBV10-3 and TRBJ2-5, with D possibly matching TRBD1 (6 bases). The length of the CDR3 is 13 residues. The germline V gene has CDR1 ENHRY and CDR2 SYGVKD. With 4 bases removed from V and 7 bases from J, the gap between germline ends came to 13 bases. The CDR3 sequence is CAISAGADGTQYF. The CDR3, as DNA: TGTGCCATCAGTGCAGGGGCAGATGGGACCCAGTACTTC.

The CDR3 DNA reads TGTGCCAGCAGCGGGACAGGGGCAGCTTTCTTT. Encoded protein: CASSGTGAAFF. The chain uses TRBV5-4 and TRBJ1-1; 10 nucleotides agree with TRBD1. The CDR3 contains 11 residues. Germline assignment: CDR1 SGHNT and CDR2 YYREEE (reference sequence). J was trimmed by 10 bases and V by 4 bases; bases with no gene match: 1.

The V call is TRBV6-5, the J call TRBJ1-6; D is unresolved. Per germline, CDR1 MNHEY and CDR2 SVGAGI. V was pared by 0 bases and J by 8 bases, with 8 bases between. There are 14 residues in the CDR3. CDR3: CASSYSTLDSPLHF. CDR3 DNA sequence: TGTGCCAGCAGTTACTCGACTCTGGATTCACCCCTCCACTTT.

The chain employs TRBV5-1 and TRBJ2-2; 11 bases line up with TRBD1. V lost 5 bases to trimming and J lost 3 bases; unmatched junction nucleotides: 3. The germline CDR1 and CDR2 sequences are SGHRS and YFSETQ. CDR3 length: 15 residues. CDR3 in amino acids: CASRRTGGDTGELFF. The CDR3 DNA sequence: TGCGCCAGCAGACGGACAGGGGGCGACACCGGGGAGCTGTTTTTT.

The chain carries TRBV7-2 and TRBJ2-3; tentative D call: TRBD2 (6 bases). Germline CDR1 SGHTA, CDR2 FQGNSA. This CDR3 is built from 16 residues. Trimming removed 2 bases at V and 4 bases at J, with 16 bases between. The CDR3 DNA reads TGTGCCAGCAGCTTAACGCGGGGCTTGTGGGCAGATACGCAGTATTTT. This codes for CASSLTRGLWADTQYF.

DNA for the CDR3: TGCGCCAGCAGCCAAGGACTAGGCTATAGCACAGATACGCAGTATTTT. It translates to CASSQGLGYSTDTQYF. The V call is TRBV4-1, the J call TRBJ2-3, with D possibly matching TRBD2 (6 bases). CDR3 length: 16 residues. Trimming stripped 1 base from V and 0 bases from J, with 11 bases between. The germline V gene has CDR1 MGHRA and CDR2 YSYEKL.

The chain has TRBV6-5 and TRBJ2-7, with TRBD1 identical over 7 bases. The CDR3 sequence is 15 residues long. Germline V gives CDR1 MNHEY, CDR2 SVGAGI. Trimming at V came to 6 bases and at J to 3 bases, leaving 11 bases not matched to a gene. The CDR3: CASRDTGASFYEQYF. The CDR3 DNA reads TGTGCCAGCAGAGACACAGGGGCCTCGTTCTACGAGCAGTACTTC.

This chain links TRBV6-5 with TRBJ1-3, with 8 nucleotides matching TRBD1. The V gene end was trimmed by 4 bases and the J gene end by 4 bases; junction bases not matched to a gene: 3. The CDR3 spans 14 residues. CDR1 and CDR2 (germline): MNHEY, SVGAGI. CDR3 DNA: TGTGCCAGCAGTTTAACAGGGGGAGGAAACACCATATATTTT. It specifies CASSLTGGGNTIYF.

The V gene is TRBV5-4, the J gene TRBJ2-7, with TRBD2 matching 11 bases. The V gene end was trimmed by 3 bases and the J gene end by 4 bases; junction bases not matched to a gene: 6. This CDR3 region has 15 residues. From germline, CDR1 is SGHNT and CDR2 YYREEE (reference sequence). The CDR3 loop is CASSSPTSGVYEQYF. In DNA form, the CDR3 reads TGTGCCAGCAGCTCACCGACTAGCGGGGTATACGAGCAGTACTTC.

This rearrangement joins TRBV2 to TRBJ2-3, with D possibly TRBD2 on 6 matching bases. The CDR3 is 14 amino acids. With 7 bases removed from V and 2 bases from J, the gap between germline ends came to 13 bases. Germline assignment: CDR1 SNHLY and CDR2 FYNNEI. The CDR3 loop is CASIPGLSTDTQYF. The CDR3 DNA sequence: TGTGCCAGCATTCCGGGACTGTCCACAGATACGCAGTATTTT.